This TCR beta chain emerged from a study of Graves' ophthalmopathy and Graves' hyperthyroidism. The CDR3 consists of 12 residues. CDR1 GTSNPN and CDR2 SVGIG come from the germline V gene (reference sequence). The V and J ends lost 5 bases and 5 bases, in that order; junction bases with no gene match: 2. The authors amplified TCR beta CDR3 regions from RNA transcripts. HTBI-primed RT-PCR formed the first round, and a multiplex PCR formed the second. TCRdb ran MiXCR on the multiplex PCR reads and lists one entry per CDR3 protein. The sample shows hundreds of thousands of distinct CDR3 sequences, more than 20% of them seen only once. Turning to this clonotype: Antigen: not known.

Regarding the study as a whole: Detection in blood was also observed for most expanded thyroid clonotypes above 0.001 frequency.

The source of this sequence is a young woman with stable Graves' hyperthyroidism. The sample was peripheral blood. This sequence joins TRBV30 and TRBJ1-1; 10 bases map to TRBD1. CDR3 loop: CAWDRGRTEAFF. The CDR3 region has the DNA TGTGCCTGGGACAGGGGGCGAACTGAAGCTTTCTTT.